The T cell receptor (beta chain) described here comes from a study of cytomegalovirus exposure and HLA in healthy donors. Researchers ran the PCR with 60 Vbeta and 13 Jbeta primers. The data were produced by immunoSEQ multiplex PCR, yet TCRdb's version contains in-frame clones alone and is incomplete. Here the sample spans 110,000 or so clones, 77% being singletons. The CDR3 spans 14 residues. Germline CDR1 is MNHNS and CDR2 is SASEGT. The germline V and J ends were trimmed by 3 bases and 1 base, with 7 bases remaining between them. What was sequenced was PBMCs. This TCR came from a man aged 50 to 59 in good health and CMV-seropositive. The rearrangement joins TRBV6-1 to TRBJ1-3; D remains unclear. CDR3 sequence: CASSERGSGNTIYF. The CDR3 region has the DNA TGTGCCAGCAGTGAGCGCGGGTCTGGAAACACCATATATTTT.